What follows is one TCR beta chain and its context. Its target is unknown. These data are taken from a study of vaccination effects on CD4 cells after COVID-19. Looking at the study overall: Antigen-specific CD4+ T cells were expanded (with viral peptide pools) by the ViraFEST assay ahead of sequencing. Regarding the study as a whole: A shortage of convalescent patients and an absence of early post-infection timepoints characterized the study.

This table comes from immunoSEQ multiplex PCR, and its TCRdb copy is limited to in-frame clones, with some not included. The repertoire holds some 31,000 clones, with approximately 63% as singletons. This CDR3 has 13 amino acids. CDR1 and CDR2 (germline): MGHRA, YSYEKL. V was cut by 7 bases and J by 8 bases, with 14 bases left in between. The authors isolated CD4+ T cells after 9 to 10 days of culture. Nobody among the vaccine recipients had prior SARS-CoV-2 infection (nucleocapsid antibodies were negative). The sample in question was CD4+ T cells from PBMCs cultured without peptide, obtained before COVID-19 vaccination. The chain joins TRBV4-1 to TRBJ1-4, with a tentative D call TRBD1 (5 bases). The receptor's source is a human donor who received a COVID-19 vaccine. CDR3 nucleotides: TGCGCCAGCACGCGGGGCCCCGGCGAAAAACTGTTTTTT. It specifies CASTRGPGEKLFF.